This T cell receptor (beta chain) was retrieved from a study of blood T cell repertoires in COVID-19. About the study: The United States, Italy and Spain supplied acute and convalescent COVID-19 samples. Sources were T cells, B-cell-depleted T cells, or PBMCs; the material itself was cDNA or gDNA.

Germline CDR1 LGHDT, CDR2 YNNKEL (reference sequence). The CDR3 totals 19 residues. V lost 1 base, J lost 1 base, and 12 bases stayed unmatched. Original data processing: Amplification of reference gene primers provided the estimated nucleated cell counts. Profiling relied on immunoSEQ multiplex PCR, and the TCRdb table lists in-frame clones only, not all of them. That table furnishes V, J and clone size, whereas the DNA furnished D and trimming. The table lists under 250,000 clones, about 85% of them singletons. The chain is built from TRBV3-1 (or the pseudogene TRBV3-2) and TRBJ2-1; 8 bases agree with TRBD2. Material for sequencing was peripheral blood. This TCR derives from a man over 45 who had recovered from COVID-19. CDR3 sequence (DNA): TGTGCCAGCAGCCAAGGGGGGACTAGATCTTGGGTTTCCTACAATGAGCAGTTCTTC. Amino acid sequence: CASSQGGTRSWVSYNEQFF.